The 20 T cell receptor beta chains below all came from one sample that was sequenced in a study of blood T cell repertoires in COVID-19. Repertoires were generated with immunoSEQ multiplex PCR, while TCRdb's copy carries only in-frame clones and drops some. Among around 94,000 clones, 85% were seen once, and the ten largest hold 3.4%. The specimen sequenced was peripheral blood. These receptors were collected from a man between 50 and 59 years old with acute or convalescent COVID-19.

This chain connects TRBV4-1 to TRBJ1-4, with 8 bases matching TRBD1. Trimming cost V 1 base and J 3 bases; bases outside gene matches: 4. Germline CDR1 reads MGHRA; CDR2 reads YSYEKL. CDR3 length: 16 amino acids. This chain's CDR3 is CASSQAGGLANEKLFF. The CDR3 nucleotides read TGCGCCAGCAGCCAAGCAGGGGGCTTGGCTAATGAAAAACTGTTTTTT.

The genes are TRBV7-2 and TRBJ2-3, with D possibly being TRBD2 (6 bases). V lost 0 bases to trimming and J lost 4 bases, with 11 bases between them. Germline-derived CDR1 and CDR2 are SGHTA and FQGNSA. CDR3 length: 15 residues. CDR3 coding DNA: TGTGCCAGCAGCTTAGCCGCGGGGCCAGCAGATACGCAGTATTTT. It specifies CASSLAAGPADTQYF. Complete variable domain (other parts from reference TRBV7-2 and TRBJ2-3): GAGVSQSPSNKVTEKGKDVELRCDPISGHTALYWYRQSLGQGLEFLIYFQGNSAPDKSGLPSDRFSAERTGGSVSTLTIQRTQQEDSAVYLCASSLAAGPADTQYFGPGTRLTVL.

CDR3 sequence (DNA): TGTGCCAGCAGCTTAAGCCCGACAGGCACAGATACGCAGTATTTT. Translation: CASSLSPTGTDTQYF. The V gene is TRBV7-7, the J gene TRBJ2-3; weak D call: TRBD1 (5 bases). CDR3 length: 15 residues. V shed 2 bases and J shed 1 base, with 10 bases lying between them. Germline lookup yields CDR1 SSHAT and CDR2 FNYEAQ (reference sequence).

The chain has TRBV6-6 and TRBJ2-1; TRBD1 matches at 8 bases. The CDR3 consists of 14 residues. V trimming: 0 bases; J trimming: 5 bases; junction bases outside the gene matches: 0. Germline assignment: CDR1 MNHNY and CDR2 SVGAGI (reference sequence). CDR3 bases: TGTGCCAGCAGTTACTCGACAGGGGACAATGAGCAGTTCTTC. Its translation is CASSYSTGDNEQFF.

The CDR3 reads CASSPVGYEQYF. The CDR3 bases are TGTGCCAGCAGCCCGGTCGGCTACGAGCAGTACTTC. The V call is TRBV12-3 or TRBV12-4, the J call TRBJ2-7; no firm D call. The CDR3 runs to 12 residues. Deletions cut 6 bases from V and 3 bases from J, with 9 bases between.

This clone was observed a few times. This chain joins TRBV9 and TRBJ2-2, with 8 bases matching TRBD1. This CDR3 has 19 amino acids. Germline V gives CDR1 SGDLS, CDR2 YYNGEE. Trimming removed 0 bases from V and 0 bases from J; junction bases left unmatched: 10. The CDR3: CASSVAPAGGDSNTGELFF. The DNA of the CDR3 is TGTGCCAGCAGCGTAGCACCGGCAGGGGGCGATTCGAACACCGGGGAGCTGTTTTTT.

The chain uses TRBV6-5 and TRBJ1-3; 8 nucleotides match TRBD1. V shed 9 bases and J 2 bases; nucleotides not matched to a gene: 6. Germline CDR1 MNHEY, CDR2 SVGAGI. The CDR3 runs to 14 residues. This CDR3 is CASFDRGPGNTIYF. DNA for the CDR3: TGTGCCAGTTTTGACAGGGGACCTGGAAACACCATATATTTT.

V gene TRBV18 combines with J gene TRBJ2-3, with TRBD1 identical over 12 bases. Losses at the gene ends were 5 bases for V and 4 bases for J; bases not matched to a gene: 7. The germline gives CDR1 KGHSH, CDR2 LQKENI. This CDR3 region has 16 residues. The CDR3 DNA reads TGTGCCAGCTCAGCAAGGGACAGGGGGCATTCAGATACGCAGTATTTT. The encoded protein is CASSARDRGHSDTQYF. The whole variable domain, filled in from reference TRBV18 and TRBJ2-3, reads NAGVMQNPRHLVRRRGQEARLRCSPMKGHSHVYWYRQLPEEGLKFMVYLQKENIIDESGMPKERFSAEFPKEGPSILRIQQVVRGDSAAYFCASSARDRGHSDTQYFGPGTRLTVL.

This clone was observed a few times. The V call is TRBV9, the J call TRBJ1-2; no definite D call. The germline CDR1 and CDR2 sequences are SGDLS and YYNGEE. Trimming removed 0 bases at V and 10 bases at J, with 10 bases between. The CDR3 runs 12 residues. DNA for the CDR3: TGTGCCAGCAGCGTAGATTCTACAGACTACACCTTC. Protein sequence: CASSVDSTDYTF. The full variable domain, its missing parts supplied by reference TRBV9 and TRBJ1-2, is DSGVTQTPKHLITATGQRVTLRCSPRSGDLSVYWYQQSLDQGLQFLIQYYNGEERAKGNILERFSAQQFPDLHSELNLSSLELGDSALYFCASSVDSTDYTFGSGTRLTVV.

V is TRBV12-5 and J is TRBJ2-1; D is unclear. The germline V gene encodes CDR1 LGHNT and CDR2 FRNRAP. This CDR3 contains 10 residues. With 7 bases removed from V and 9 bases from J, the gap between germline ends came to 7 bases. The CDR3 DNA follows: TGTGCTAGTGTATCCAGTGAGCAGTTCTTC. Its protein product is CASVSSEQFF.

The gene calls are TRBV5-1 and TRBJ2-3, with TRBD2 matching 10 bases. Per the germline V gene, CDR1 is SGHRS and CDR2 is YFSETQ. The V gene end was trimmed by 4 bases and the J gene end by 2 bases; junction bases not matched to a gene: 7. CDR3 length: 16 amino acids. CDR3 loop: CASSEIAGGFTDTQYF. The CDR3 bases are TGCGCCAGCAGCGAAATAGCGGGAGGATTCACAGATACGCAGTATTTT.

J is TRBJ1-1 and V is TRBV20-1; 8 nucleotides line up with TRBD1. The V gene end was trimmed by 6 bases and the J gene end by 11 bases; junction bases not matched to a gene: 8. CDR1 is DFQATT and CDR2 is SNEGSKA in the germline V gene (reference sequence). This CDR3 comprises 11 residues. The CDR3 region has the DNA TGCAGTGCCCGCGGACAGGGTGGGGCTTTCTTT. Residues: CSARGQGGAFF.

The chain is built from TRBV20-1 and TRBJ2-1; 14 positions agree with TRBD2. The V and J ends lost 3 bases and 0 bases, in that order; junction bases with no gene match: 4. CDR1 is DFQATT, CDR2 SNEGSKA, per germline (reference sequence). The CDR3 spans 17 residues. The CDR3 is CSASGTSGSGSYNEQFF. CDR3 sequence (DNA): TGCAGTGCTAGTGGGACTAGCGGGAGCGGCTCCTACAATGAGCAGTTCTTC.

The chain is built from TRBV20-1 and TRBJ2-5, with 9 bases lining up with TRBD2. Germline values: CDR1 DFQATT, CDR2 SNEGSKA (reference sequence). After removal of 3 bases from V and 2 bases from J, the junction contained 19 bases not matched to a gene. The CDR3 spans 19 residues. CDR3 loop: CSASLPRGGGATLQETQYF. The DNA of the CDR3 is TGCAGTGCTAGTTTGCCGCGGGGGGGCGGAGCGACCTTGCAAGAGACCCAGTACTTC.

This rearrangement joins TRBV3-1 (or the pseudogene TRBV3-2) to TRBJ1-2; TRBD1 matches at 12 bases. Germline lookup yields CDR1 LGHDT and CDR2 YNNKEL (reference sequence). V dropped 3 bases and J dropped 7; count of bases not matched to a gene: 6. The CDR3 totals 15 residues. CDR3 loop: CASSQVGTGGLGYTF. CDR3 nucleotide sequence: TGTGCCAGCAGCCAGGTCGGGACAGGGGGCCTTGGCTACACCTTC.

The V call is TRBV6-2 or TRBV6-3, the J call TRBJ2-7; 7 bases match TRBD2. The junction had 9 bases not matched to a gene; V was cut back by 5 bases and J by 5 bases. CDR3 size: 14 residues. Germline V CDR1 and CDR2: MNHEY, SVGEGT. The CDR3 region has the DNA TGTGCCAGCAGTAGCGGGATGGGTAGGGACGAGCAGTACTTC. Translating it yields CASSSGMGRDEQYF.

The chain has TRBV6-5 and TRBJ1-1, with 7 bases matching TRBD1. Germline-derived CDR1 and CDR2 are MNHEY and SVGAGI. Trimming removed 6 bases from V and 4 bases from J; junction bases left unmatched: 8. The CDR3 sequence is 14 residues long. The CDR3 region has the DNA TGTGCCAGCAGACCCGGACAGGTGGTCACTGAAGCTTTCTTT. Translation gives CASRPGQVVTEAFF.

Only a few counts were recorded for this clone. V usage is TRBV5-4 and J usage is TRBJ1-2; D is possibly TRBD1 (6 bases). The V end lost 6 bases, the J end lost 5 bases, and 20 bases lay between the germline ends. The CDR3 is made up of 15 amino acids. CDR1 is SGHNT and CDR2 is YYREEE in the germline V gene (reference sequence). The CDR3 spells CASTGTRRSNYGYTF. As DNA, the CDR3 is TGTGCCAGCACTGGGACACGACGGTCGAATTATGGCTACACCTTC.

This clone was counted a single time. The CDR3 nucleotides read TGTGCCAGCAGCGTAGCGAGCGGCCAAGCTTTCTTT. It specifies CASSVASGQAFF. The rearrangement links TRBV9 to TRBJ1-1; D gene uncertain. There are 12 residues in the CDR3. The V end lost 0 bases, the J end lost 9 bases, and 9 bases lay between the germline ends. Germline CDR1 and CDR2: SGDLS and YYNGEE.

V is TRBV6-5 and J is TRBJ1-2, with 12 bases matching TRBD1. The CDR3 runs 14 residues. The germline gives CDR1 MNHEY, CDR2 SVGAGI. V dropped 6 bases and J dropped 7; count of bases not matched to a gene: 6. The CDR3 DNA follows: TGTGCCAGCAGCAAGGGACAGGGGGCCGGTGGCTACACCTTC. Translating gives CASSKGQGAGGYTF.